This is a list of T cell receptor beta chains from one sample in a study of blood T cell repertoires in COVID-19. The table came from immunoSEQ multiplex PCR; TCRdb's copy has only in-frame clones and leaves some out. Here the sample spans fewer than 130,000 clones, more than 75% being singletons. Specimen: peripheral blood. The source of these receptors is a human donor in a cohort sampled during active COVID-19. Both conserved end residues are part of each CDR3. A D gene is named only where the DNA matches it firmly. Part of the rows lack a size; the others show once, few, many or a class for expanded clones.

V	D	size	J	CDR3	DNA
TRBV28	NA	NA	TRBJ2-7	CASNRGSYEQYF	TGTGCCAGCAACAGAGGGTCCTACGAGCAGTACTTC
TRBV27	NA	NA	TRBJ1-2	CASSTRAAGRGYTF	TGTGCCAGCAGTACCCGGGCCGCCGGGAGGGGCTACACCTTC
TRBV6-5	TRBD2	NA	TRBJ2-5	CASSSSGRARGETQYF	TGTGCCAGCAGTTCTAGCGGGAGGGCCCGCGGGGAGACCCAGTACTTC
TRBV13	NA	NA	TRBJ1-1	CASSSRQAMNTEAFF	TGTGCCAGCAGCTCAAGACAGGCGATGAACACTGAAGCTTTCTTT
TRBV2	TRBD1	NA	TRBJ2-7	CASSVSGTGRYEQYF	TGTGCCAGCAGTGTTTCCGGGACAGGGCGCTACGAGCAGTACTTC
TRBV6-1	TRBD2	NA	TRBJ2-7	CASSEEFGLAVLYEQYF	TGTGCCAGCAGTGAAGAGTTCGGACTAGCGGTTCTCTACGAGCAGTACTTC
TRBV3-1/TRBV3-2	TRBD2	NA	TRBJ2-5	CASSHRYGGARETQYF	TGTGCCAGCAGCCACAGATACGGGGGGGCCCGAGAGACCCAGTACTTC
TRBV7-6	NA	NA	TRBJ2-5	CASSLVGGETQYF	TGTGCCAGCAGCTTAGTAGGGGGAGAGACCCAGTACTTC
TRBV19	TRBD1	NA	TRBJ2-7	CASSESGTEYEQYF	TGTGCCAGCTCGGAGTCCGGGACAGAGTACGAGCAGTACTTC
TRBV7-3	NA	NA	TRBJ2-2	CASRFKTLDRTGELFF	TGTGCCAGCAGATTCAAAACCTTGGACAGAACCGGGGAGCTGTTTTTT
TRBV5-1	TRBD2	NA	TRBJ2-7	CASSFEGRGGEQYF	TGCGCCAGCAGCTTTGAGGGGAGGGGCGGCGAGCAGTACTTC
TRBV9	TRBD2	NA	TRBJ2-1	CASSSGLAGGQNEQFF	TGTGCCAGCAGCTCGGGACTAGCGGGGGGGCAGAATGAGCAGTTCTTC
TRBV5-1	NA	NA	TRBJ2-5	CASGGLQETQYF	TGCGCCAGCGGGGGCCTTCAAGAGACCCAGTACTTC
TRBV7-9	NA	NA	TRBJ2-7	CASSLGFLARDSYEQYF	TGTGCCAGCAGCTTAGGTTTTTTAGCGAGAGATTCCTACGAGCAGTACTTC
TRBV30	NA	NA	TRBJ2-5	CAWMGRFRETQYF	TGTGCCTGGATGGGCCGTTTCCGAGAGACCCAGTACTTC
TRBV1	NA	NA	TRBJ1-4	CTSSQNLTRDPEKLFF	TGCACCAGCAGCCAAAACTTAACCCGGGATCCTGAAAAACTGTTTTTT
TRBV6-6	TRBD1	once	TRBJ2-5	CASSAGQGRRETQYF	TGTGCCAGCAGCGCCGGACAGGGAAGGCGGGAGACCCAGTACTTC
TRBV6-1	TRBD1	once	TRBJ2-7	CASSELLGAGQGNEQYF	TGTGCCAGCAGTGAACTTCTCGGTGCCGGACAGGGTAACGAGCAGTACTTC
TRBV4-1	NA	few	TRBJ1-5	CASSPQGIDNQPQHF	TGCGCCAGCAGCCCACAGGGTATCGACAATCAGCCCCAGCATTTT
TRBV11-3	NA	NA	TRBJ1-1	CASSPRGNTEAFF	TGTGCCAGCAGCCCGAGAGGGAACACTGAAGCTTTCTTT
TRBV28	TRBD1	NA	TRBJ2-7	CASSSNRGRTEEQYF	TGTGCCAGCAGTTCCAACAGGGGGCGGACCGAGGAGCAGTACTTC
TRBV5-1	TRBD1	few	TRBJ1-4	CASSLGQGGEKLFF	TGCGCCAGCAGCCTTGGACAGGGAGGTGAAAAACTGTTTTTT
TRBV19	NA	many	TRBJ1-2	CASSPDSTANYGYTF	TGTGCCAGTAGCCCCGACAGCACAGCTAACTATGGCTACACCTTC
TRBV28	NA	NA	TRBJ1-5	CASSLIPGDNQPQHF	TGTGCCAGCAGTTTAATCCCCGGGGACAATCAGCCCCAGCATTTT
TRBV11-2	TRBD2	NA	TRBJ2-5	CASSVSGGADGQYF	TGTGCCAGCAGCGTTAGCGGGGGGGCCGACGGCCAGTACTTC
TRBV16	NA	NA	TRBJ2-7	CASSQSRQTYEQYF	TGTGCCAGCAGCCAAAGTAGACAGACCTACGAGCAGTACTTC